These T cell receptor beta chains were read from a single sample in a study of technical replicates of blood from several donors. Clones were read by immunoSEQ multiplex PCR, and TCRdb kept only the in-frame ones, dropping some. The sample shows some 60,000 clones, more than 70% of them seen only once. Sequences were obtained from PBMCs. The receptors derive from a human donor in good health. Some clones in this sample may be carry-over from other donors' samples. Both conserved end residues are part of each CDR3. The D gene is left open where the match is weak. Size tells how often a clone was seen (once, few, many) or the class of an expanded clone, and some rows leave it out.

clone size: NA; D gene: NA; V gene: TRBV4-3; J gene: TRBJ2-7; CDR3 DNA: TGCGCCAGCAGCCCTGTCTCGGGTGAACGCTACGAGCAGTACTTC; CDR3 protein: CASSPVSGERYEQYF
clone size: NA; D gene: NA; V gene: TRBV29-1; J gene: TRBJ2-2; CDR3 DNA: TGCAGCGTTCGGGTCTTTACCGGGGAGCTGTTTTTT; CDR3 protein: CSVRVFTGELFF
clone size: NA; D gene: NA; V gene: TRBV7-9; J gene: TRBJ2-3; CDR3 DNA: TGTGCCAGCAGCTTGTTGGAGGGGGCCAACACAGATACGCAGTATTTT; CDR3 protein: CASSLLEGANTDTQYF
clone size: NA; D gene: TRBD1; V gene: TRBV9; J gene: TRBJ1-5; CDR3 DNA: TGTGCCAGCAGCCCGCAGGGGGCCTATCAGCCCCAGCATTTT; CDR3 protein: CASSPQGAYQPQHF
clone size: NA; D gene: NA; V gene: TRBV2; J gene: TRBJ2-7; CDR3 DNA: TGTGCCAGCAGTGAAGGTGGGGCAGCCACCTACGAGCAGTACTTC; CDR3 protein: CASSEGGAATYEQYF
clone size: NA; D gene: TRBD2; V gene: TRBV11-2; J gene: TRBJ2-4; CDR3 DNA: TGTGCCAGCAGCTTAGATCGGGGGGAAAACATTCAGTACTTC; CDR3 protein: CASSLDRGENIQYF
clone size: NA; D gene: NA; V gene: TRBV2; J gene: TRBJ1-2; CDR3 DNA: TGTGCCAGCAGTGAAGCTAAGGGGTCGTCGTATGGCTACACCTTC; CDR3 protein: CASSEAKGSSYGYTF
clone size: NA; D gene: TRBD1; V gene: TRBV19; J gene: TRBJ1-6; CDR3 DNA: TGTGCCAGTAGAAGAGGGACAGGGACCTATTCACCCCTCCACTTT; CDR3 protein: CASRRGTGTYSPLHF
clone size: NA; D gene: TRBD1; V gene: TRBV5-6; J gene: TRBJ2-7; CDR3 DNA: TGTGCCAGCAGCCTTGACAGGGGGCTCTTCGACGAGCAGTACTTC; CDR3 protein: CASSLDRGLFDEQYF
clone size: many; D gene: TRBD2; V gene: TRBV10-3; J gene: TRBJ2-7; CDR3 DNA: TGTGCCATCAGTGAGCTTAGCGGGACGGAGCAGTACTTC; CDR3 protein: CAISELSGTEQYF
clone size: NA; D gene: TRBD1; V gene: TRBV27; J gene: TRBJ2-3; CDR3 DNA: TGTGCCAGCAGTCTCCGACAGGGGGACACGCAGTATTTT; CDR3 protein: CASSLRQGDTQYF
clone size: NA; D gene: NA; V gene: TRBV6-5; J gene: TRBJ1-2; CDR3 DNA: TGTGCCAGCGGAACCACCGAGAGGAACTATGGCTACACCTTC; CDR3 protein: CASGTTERNYGYTF
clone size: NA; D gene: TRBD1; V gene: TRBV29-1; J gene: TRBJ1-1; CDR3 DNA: TGCAGCGTCCGACAGGGGGCAAAGACTGAAGCTTTCTTT; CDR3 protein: CSVRQGAKTEAFF
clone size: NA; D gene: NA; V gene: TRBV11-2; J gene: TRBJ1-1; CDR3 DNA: TGTGCCAGCAGCTGGGTCGGGGGTTTAAACACTGAAGCTTTCTTT; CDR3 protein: CASSWVGGLNTEAFF
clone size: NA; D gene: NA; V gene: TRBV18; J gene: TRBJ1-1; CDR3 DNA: TGTGCCAGCTCACTATACACCCTACAGGGCACTGAAGCTTTCTTT; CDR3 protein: CASSLYTLQGTEAFF
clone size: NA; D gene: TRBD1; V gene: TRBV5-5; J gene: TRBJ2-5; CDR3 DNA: TGTGCCAGCAGCTGGACAGGGCTGCAAGAGACCCAGTACTTC; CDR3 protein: CASSWTGLQETQYF
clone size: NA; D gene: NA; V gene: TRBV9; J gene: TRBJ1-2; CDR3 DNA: TGTGCCAGCTCCCTGGACAGCCGAATAACTATCTATGGCTACACCTTC; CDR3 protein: CASSLDSRITIYGYTF
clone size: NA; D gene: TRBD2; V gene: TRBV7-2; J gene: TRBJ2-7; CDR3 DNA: TGTGCCAGCAGCTTTACCAGCGGGGGCCCCTACGAGCAGTACTTC; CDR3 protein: CASSFTSGGPYEQYF
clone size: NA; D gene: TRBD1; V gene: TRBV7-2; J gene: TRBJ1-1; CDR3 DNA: TGTGCCAGCAGCTTTCCACGGCAGGGGGACACTGAAGCTTTCTTT; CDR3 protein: CASSFPRQGDTEAFF
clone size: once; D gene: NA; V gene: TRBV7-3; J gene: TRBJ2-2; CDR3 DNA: TGTGCCAGCAGCCGGTCGGGGTTGGGCACCGGGGAGCTGTTTTTT; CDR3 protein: CASSRSGLGTGELFF
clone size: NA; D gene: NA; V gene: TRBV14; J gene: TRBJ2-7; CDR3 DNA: TGTGCCAGCAGCCAGTTACAGGGAATCGCCTACGAGCAGTACTTC; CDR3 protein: CASSQLQGIAYEQYF
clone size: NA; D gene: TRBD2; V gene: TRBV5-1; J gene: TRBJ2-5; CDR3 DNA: TGCGCCAGCAGCAGGAGTGAGCGGGGCCTTGGGGGGGAGTACTTC; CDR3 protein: CASSRSERGLGGEYF
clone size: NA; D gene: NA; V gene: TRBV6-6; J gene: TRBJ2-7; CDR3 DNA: TGTGCCAGCAGTTACTCGGCAGGGAACGAGCAGTACTTC; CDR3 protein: CASSYSAGNEQYF
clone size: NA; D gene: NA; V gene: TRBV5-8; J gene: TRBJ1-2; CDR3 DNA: TGTGCCAGCAACATCGGTCGGGGGTTCTATGGCTACACCTTC; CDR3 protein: CASNIGRGFYGYTF
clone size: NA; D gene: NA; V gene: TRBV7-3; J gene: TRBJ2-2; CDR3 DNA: TGTGCCAGCAGCCGTCGCTACGACACCGGGGAGCTGTTTTTT; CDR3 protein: CASSRRYDTGELFF
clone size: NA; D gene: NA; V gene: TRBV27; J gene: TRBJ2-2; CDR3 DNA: TGTGCCAGCAGTCCTAAGTCTACCGGGGAGCTGTTTTTT; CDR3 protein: CASSPKSTGELFF